This TCR beta chain appears in the sequencing data of a study of T-cell reconstitution after alpha-beta-depleted transplantation in children. Unique molecular identifiers featured in how the TCRbeta library was prepared. TCRdb independently ran MiXCR on the PCR reads; one entry per CDR3 protein. The profile shows approximately 1,000,000 distinct CDR3 sequences, around 30% of them singletons. The CDR3 is made up of 12 amino acids. V was pared by 6 bases and J by 2 bases, with 8 bases between. Germline CDR1 reads SGHRS; CDR2 reads YFSETQ. The TCR comes from a boy in the first two years of life who had a stem cell transplant for SCID, so the T cells may come from the graft donor. Sequencing was performed on PBMCs, mostly from graft donor cells, taken 360 days after TCRalphabeta/CD19-depleted stem cell transplant. The V gene is TRBV5-1, the J gene TRBJ1-1, with TRBD1 as a possible D gene (5 bases). The CDR3, as DNA: TGCGCCAGCACAGGGCCAAACACTGAAGCTTTCTTT. Encoded protein: CASTGPNTEAFF.